The 22 T cell receptor beta chains in this list originate from one sample, sequenced in a study of vaccination effects on CD4 cells after COVID-19. Subsequent to a culture period of 10 to 11 days, CD4+ T cells were isolated. All participants had two doses of either the BNT162b2 or mRNA-1273 vaccine. Clones were read by immunoSEQ multiplex PCR, and TCRdb kept only the in-frame ones, dropping some. The table records tens of thousands of clones, more than 65% of them present only once. These receptors' antigens are unknown. This material consisted of CD4+ T cells from PBMCs cultured without peptide, taken after COVID-19 vaccination. The source of these receptors is a human donor who received a COVID-19 vaccine.

The chain employs TRBV19 and TRBJ2-3, with 10 bases identical to TRBD1. The CDR3 is 16 residues long. Germline CDR1 and CDR2: LNHDA and SQIVND (reference sequence). After removal of 6 bases from V and 1 base from J, the junction contained 7 bases not matched to a gene. The CDR3 region has the DNA TGTGCCAGTAGGACTATTGGGACAGGGGGCACAGATACGCAGTATTTT. This sequence encodes CASRTIGTGGTDTQYF. Complete variable domain (other parts from reference TRBV19 and TRBJ2-3): DGGITQSPKYLFRKEGQNVTLSCEQNLNHDAMYWYRQDPGQGLRLIYYSQIVNDFQKGDIAEGYSVSREKKESFPLTVTSAQKNPTAFYLCASRTIGTGGTDTQYFGPGTRLTVL.

The rearrangement joins TRBV15 to TRBJ2-7; no reliable D call. V was clipped by 1 base and J by 7 bases, with 11 bases between them. CDR1 and CDR2 (germline): LNHNV, YYDKDF (reference sequence). The CDR3 has 13 amino acids. The CDR3 sequence is CATSRVSLEEQYF. The CDR3 coding sequence is TGTGCCACCAGCAGAGTCAGTCTGGAAGAGCAGTACTTC.

The rearrangement links TRBV12-3 or TRBV12-4 to TRBJ2-7; 9 bases agree with TRBD2. The CDR3 is made up of 13 amino acids. The ends lost 8 bases at V and 6 bases at J; junction bases unmatched: 8. CDR3 sequence (DNA): TGTGCCAGCCATCTAGCGGGGTTCTCCGAGCAGTACTTC. Protein product: CASHLAGFSEQYF.

The chain links TRBV6-5 to TRBJ2-7, with 7 bases that match TRBD1. With V trimmed by 7 bases and J by 0 bases, 3 bases remained unmatched. Per germline, CDR1 MNHEY and CDR2 SVGAGI. There are 13 residues in the CDR3. The CDR3 nucleotides are TGTGCCAGCATAAGACAGGGCTCCTACGAGCAGTACTTC. It specifies CASIRQGSYEQYF.

This rearrangement joins TRBV10-3 to TRBJ1-2, with 8 bases matching TRBD1. This CDR3 comprises 16 residues. V shed 7 bases, J shed 2 bases, and the junction held 12 bases outside the gene matches. Germline CDR1 and CDR2: ENHRY and SYGVKD. The CDR3 DNA reads TGTGCCATCACCGGGACAGGAAGAGTAACAAACTATGGCTACACCTTC. Translated: CAITGTGRVTNYGYTF.

The table lists this clone with a count of one. The chain carries TRBV5-6 and TRBJ1-3; TRBD1 agrees at 8 bases. CDR1 and CDR2 (germline): SGHDT, YYEEEE. This CDR3 spans 16 amino acids. The trim removed 4 bases at V and 4 bases at J, leaving 10 bases unmatched. CDR3 DNA sequence: TGTGCCAGCAGCGCCTTCGACAGGGGAAAAGGAAACACCATATATTTT. This sequence encodes CASSAFDRGKGNTIYF. Looking up the rest from reference TRBV5-6 and TRBJ1-3 gives the full variable domain: DAGVTQSPTHLIKTRGQQVTLRCSPKSGHDTVSWYQQALGQGPQFIFQYYEEEERQRGNFPDRFSGHQFPNYSSELNVNALLLGDSALYLCASSAFDRGKGNTIYFGEGSWLTVV.

J is TRBJ1-2 and V is TRBV10-1, with D uncertain. Deletions cut 4 bases from V and 2 bases from J, with 8 bases between. This CDR3 spans 13 amino acids. CDR1 is WNHNN and CDR2 is SYGVQD in the germline V gene (reference sequence). CDR3 DNA: TGCGCCAGCAGTGCCGTCGGAAACTATGGCTACACCTTC. Protein: CASSAVGNYGYTF.

The chain combines TRBV19 with TRBJ1-2; TRBD1 is a possible D gene (5 bases). Trimming took off 1 base at V and 0 bases at J, with 6 bases between the two ends. The CDR3 consists of 14 residues. Germline lookup yields CDR1 LNHDA and CDR2 SQIVND (reference sequence). The CDR3 reads CASSIGTTNYGYTF. The CDR3 bases are TGTGCCAGTAGTATAGGGACAACTAACTATGGCTACACCTTC.

The chain has TRBV2 and TRBJ2-1; 8 nucleotides agree with TRBD1. V dropped 8 bases and J dropped 3; count of bases not matched to a gene: 9. There are 15 residues in the CDR3. CDR1 and CDR2 from the germline V gene are SNHLY and FYNNEI. This chain's CDR3 is CASSDRQGYYNEQFF. The CDR3 coding sequence is TGTGCCAGCTCAGATAGACAGGGGTACTACAATGAGCAGTTCTTC.

The J gene is TRBJ2-4, the V gene TRBV18; a possible D gene is TRBD1 (5 bases). The length of the CDR3 is 14 residues. Germline loops: CDR1 KGHSH, CDR2 LQKENI. The V end lost 6 bases, the J end lost 0 bases, and 9 bases lay between the germline ends. CDR3 in DNA: TGTGCCAGCTCCTCAGACAGAGCCAAAAACATTCAGTACTTC. Translated: CASSSDRAKNIQYF.

This sequence joins TRBV9 and TRBJ2-1, with 7 bases lining up with TRBD2. The trim removed 0 bases at V and 5 bases at J, leaving 11 bases unmatched. The germline CDR1 and CDR2 sequences are SGDLS and YYNGEE. The CDR3 length is 17 residues. CDR3 bases: TGTGCCAGCAGCGTAGGTCGGGCGGGGAGGGCTAACAATGAGCAGTTCTTC. It is translated as CASSVGRAGRANNEQFF.

The chain combines TRBV18 with TRBJ2-2; possible D gene TRBD2, 6 bases. Germline-derived CDR1 and CDR2 are KGHSH and LQKENI. The CDR3 sequence is 16 residues long. V was trimmed by 5 bases and J by 3 bases, leaving 16 bases between them. In DNA, the CDR3 is TGTGCCAGCTCAAGGGCCGGGACGGGGGACACCGGGGAGCTGTTTTTT. Translated, it gives CASSRAGTGDTGELFF.

The genes are TRBV30 and TRBJ1-2; D ambiguous. Per the germline V gene, CDR1 is GTSNPN and CDR2 is SVGIG (reference sequence). The V end lost 4 bases, the J end lost 6 bases, and 0 bases lay between the germline ends. The CDR3 has 8 residues. CDR3 protein: CAWNGYTF. CDR3 DNA sequence: TGTGCCTGGAATGGCTACACCTTC.

The CDR3, as DNA: TGTGCCAGCAGCTTTCCGGGCACAGATACGCAGTATTTT. Amino acids: CASSFPGTDTQYF. The chain couples TRBV13 to TRBJ2-3; D is undetermined. In germline, CDR1 is PRHDT, CDR2 FYEKMQ (reference sequence). Deletions cut 3 bases from V and 1 base from J, with 5 bases between. This CDR3 comprises 13 residues.

CDR3 residues: CASSPTHTGELFF. CDR3 nucleotide sequence: TGTGCCAGCAGCCCTACCCACACCGGGGAGCTGTTTTTT. The genes are TRBV5-6 and TRBJ2-2, with D uncertain. Germline loops: CDR1 SGHDT, CDR2 YYEEEE. The CDR3 loop spans 13 amino acids. The germline V and J ends were trimmed by 4 bases and 3 bases, with 7 bases remaining between them.

The V gene is TRBV10-3, the J gene TRBJ2-1; TRBD2 is a possible D gene (6 bases). The CDR3 runs 16 residues. The germline V and J ends were trimmed by 0 bases and 6 bases, with 15 bases remaining between them. Germline CDR1 reads ENHRY; CDR2 reads SYGVKD. The CDR3 spells CAISESSGVVGNEQFF. CDR3 DNA sequence: TGTGCCATCAGTGAGTCGTCGGGAGTGGTGGGCAATGAGCAGTTCTTC.

This rearrangement joins TRBV5-4 to TRBJ1-1; 8 nucleotides agree with TRBD1. The CDR3 is 15 residues long. Germline-derived CDR1 and CDR2 are SGHNT and YYREEE (reference sequence). J was trimmed by 4 bases and V by 4 bases; bases with no gene match: 9. This CDR3 is CASSPLTGVGTEAFF. For the CDR3, the DNA is TGTGCCAGCAGCCCGTTGACAGGGGTCGGCACTGAAGCTTTCTTT.

This clone was seen a handful of times. V usage is TRBV5-1 and J usage is TRBJ1-2; TRBD1 aligns across 10 bases. This CDR3 comprises 16 residues. Germline lookup yields CDR1 SGHRS and CDR2 YFSETQ. Trimming took 0 bases from V and 8 from J; bases not matched to a gene: 10. The CDR3 protein is CASSLEGQGTPRGYTF. CDR3 DNA: TGCGCCAGCAGCTTGGAGGGACAGGGGACACCCCGGGGCTACACCTTC.

The V call is TRBV5-4, the J call TRBJ1-3; possible D gene TRBD1, 5 bases. CDR1 is SGHNT and CDR2 is YYREEE in the germline V gene (reference sequence). The V gene lost 1 base and the J gene lost 3 bases, with 8 bases spanning the gap. The CDR3 has 14 residues. The chain's CDR3 is CASSLLGVGNTIYF. The CDR3 DNA reads TGTGCCAGCAGCTTGTTAGGGGTTGGAAACACCATATATTTT.

The chain is built from TRBV7-6 and TRBJ1-2, with 9 nucleotides matching TRBD1. V was pared by 2 bases and J by 7 bases, with 11 bases of the junction left unmatched. The CDR3 contains 16 residues. Germline CDR1 reads SGHVS; CDR2 reads FNYEAQ. CDR3 amino acids: CASSLTYRTGVGGYTF. CDR3 in DNA: TGTGCCAGCAGCTTAACCTATCGGACAGGGGTCGGTGGCTACACCTTC.

The chain joins TRBV2 to TRBJ1-3; D call uncertain. The length of the CDR3 is 14 residues. V was pared by 1 base and J by 2 bases, with 6 bases between. Germline assignment: CDR1 SNHLY and CDR2 FYNNEI. CDR3 sequence reads: CASSEGTAGNTIYF. DNA of the CDR3: TGTGCCAGCAGTGAAGGAACAGCTGGAAACACCATATATTTT.

The J gene is TRBJ1-2, the V gene TRBV11-2, with a weak D call TRBD1 (6 bases). Trimming shortened V by 1 base and J by 0 bases, and 9 bases separated the two germline ends. Germline CDR1 reads SGHAT; CDR2 reads FQNNGV. CDR3 size: 15 residues. The CDR3 sequence: CASSLVGTTNYGYTF. CDR3 sequence (DNA): TGTGCCAGCAGCTTAGTGGGGACAACTAACTATGGCTACACCTTC. Full variable domain (remainder filled in from reference TRBV11-2 and TRBJ1-2): EAGVAQSPRYKIIEKRQSVAFWCNPISGHATLYWYQQILGQGPKLLIQFQNNGVVDDSQLPKDRFSAERLKGVDSTLKIQPAKLEDSAVYLCASSLVGTTNYGYTFGSGTRLTVV.